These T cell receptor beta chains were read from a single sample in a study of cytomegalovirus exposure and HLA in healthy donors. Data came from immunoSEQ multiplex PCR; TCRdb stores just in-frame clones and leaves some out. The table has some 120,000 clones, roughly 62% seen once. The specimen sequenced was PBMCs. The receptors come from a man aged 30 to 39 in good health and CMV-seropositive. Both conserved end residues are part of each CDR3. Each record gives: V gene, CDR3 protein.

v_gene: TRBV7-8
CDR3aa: CASSLGAVGTGQNTEAFF

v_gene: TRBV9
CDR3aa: CASSSLSGRSYNEQFF

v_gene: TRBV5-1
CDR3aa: CASSGDDRGGYGYTF

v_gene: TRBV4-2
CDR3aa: CASSQRQGSNQPQHF

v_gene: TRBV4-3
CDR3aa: CASSHPFNTGELFF

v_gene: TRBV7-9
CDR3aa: CASSFGESTDTQYF

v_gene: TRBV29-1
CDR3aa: CSARPFRDTQYF

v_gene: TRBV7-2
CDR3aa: CASSPGVLAASHEQYF

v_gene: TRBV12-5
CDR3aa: CASGPGTGPGNTIYF

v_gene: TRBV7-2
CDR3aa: CASSFWPGGDTQYF

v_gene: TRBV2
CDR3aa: CASSRQGANYDYTF

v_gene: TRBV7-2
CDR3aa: CASTGQVFGYTF

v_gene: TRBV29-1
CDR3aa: CSVELLRTGDEQYF

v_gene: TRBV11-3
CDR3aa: CASSLAMAGGQQFF

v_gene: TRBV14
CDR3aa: CASSLGLAGAGEQYF

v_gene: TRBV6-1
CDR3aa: CASSVTGYGYTF

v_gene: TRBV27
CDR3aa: CASSSSPRVHGYTF

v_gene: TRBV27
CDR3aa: CASSPMAGGSLGTQYF

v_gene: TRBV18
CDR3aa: CASSPLPTWAYGYTF